These 15 T cell receptor beta chains were sequenced from one sample in a study of blood T cells in healthy people across ages. With a J-beta primer mix and a sample-barcoded 5' primer, a second PCR ran about 7 to 12 cycles. Via MiXCR, TCRdb re-called the 5' RACE reads, giving one row per CDR3 protein. The repertoire consists of some 790,000 distinct CDR3 sequences, with 25% to 30% occurring once and the leading ten covering roughly 17%. Sequencing used blood. These receptors were obtained from a woman of 80 years or more in good health.

The rearrangement uses TRBV11-2 and TRBJ1-4; a weak D match, TRBD1 (5 bases). V lost 1 base, J lost 0 bases, and 9 bases lay in between. Germline CDR1 and CDR2: SGHAT and FQNNGV. The CDR3 covers 16 residues. The CDR3 sequence is CASSLAGVATNEKLFF. In DNA form, the CDR3 reads TGTGCCAGCAGCTTAGCGGGGGTAGCAACTAATGAAAAACTGTTTTTT.

V is TRBV6-5 and J is TRBJ1-2, with unresolved D. Germline assignment: CDR1 MNHEY and CDR2 SVGAGI. This CDR3 has 14 amino acids. Trimming pared 6 bases from V and 5 bases from J, leaving 16 bases between. The CDR3 reads CASRRRVGGYGYTF. The CDR3 nucleotides read TGTGCCAGCAGGCGACGGGTTGGCGGGTATGGCTACACCTTC.

This clonotype was recorded many times. The J gene is TRBJ2-6, the V gene TRBV7-9; 11 bases are a match to TRBD1. This CDR3 region has 18 residues. With V trimmed by 5 bases and J by 3 bases, 9 bases remained unmatched. Germline V gene sequence: CDR1 SEHNR, CDR2 FQNEAQ (reference sequence). CDR3 region: CASSQLGTGGDGANVLTF. Here the CDR3 DNA reads TGTGCCAGCAGCCAGCTCGGGACAGGGGGAGATGGGGCCAACGTCCTGACTTTC.

In its sample, this clonotype was seen many times. The DNA of the CDR3 is TGCGCCAGCAGCCAAGAAGGGCTAGCGGGGACTACAGATACGCAGTATTTT. Translation: CASSQEGLAGTTDTQYF. The rearrangement links TRBV4-3 to TRBJ2-3, with 9 bases fitting TRBD2. The V gene end was trimmed by 0 bases and the J gene end by 3 bases; junction bases not matched to a gene: 7. Germline CDR1 reads LGHNA; CDR2 reads YSLEER. The CDR3 sequence is 17 residues long.

This clonotype was counted ten times or more. The CDR3 nucleotides read TGTGCCAGCAGCTTCATGGGTATTAATGAAAAACTGTTTTTT. Translation: CASSFMGINEKLFF. The chain uses TRBV7-2 and TRBJ1-4; D ambiguous. V lost 3 bases and J 4 bases, leaving 9 bases between the germline ends. This CDR3 contains 14 residues. Germline-derived CDR1 and CDR2 are SGHTA and FQGNSA.

This chain connects TRBV5-1 to TRBJ1-3; D remains unclear. V gave up 0 bases and J gave up 0 bases, with 13 bases separating them. The CDR3 has 17 residues. In germline, CDR1 is SGHRS, CDR2 YFSETQ. The CDR3 DNA is TGCGCCAGCAGCTTGGAGGGAGGTCCCAGCTCTGGAAACACCATATATTTT. This translates into CASSLEGGPSSGNTIYF.

This clonotype was seen many times. The DNA for the CDR3 is TGTGCCAGCACGTTAGGGGGGTACTATGGCTACACCTTC. It specifies CASTLGGYYGYTF. The chain uses TRBV7-2 and TRBJ1-2, with D possibly TRBD1 on 6 matching bases. Germline assignment: CDR1 SGHTA and CDR2 FQGNSA. V was trimmed by 7 bases and J by 3 bases, leaving 12 bases between them. The CDR3 consists of 13 residues.

This clonotype was counted many times. V and J are TRBV7-9 and TRBJ2-1; D remains unclear. This CDR3 has 14 amino acids. The germline V gene has CDR1 SEHNR and CDR2 FQNEAQ (reference sequence). The V end was cut by 3 bases, the J end by 0 bases, with 6 bases between. CDR3 protein: CASSFMGSYNEQFF. The CDR3 DNA reads TGTGCCAGCAGCTTTATGGGCTCCTACAATGAGCAGTTCTTC.

This clonotype was recorded a few times. The chain is built from TRBV2 and TRBJ1-1; no clear D gene. The CDR3 covers 14 residues. Per germline, CDR1 SNHLY and CDR2 FYNNEI. The V gene lost 1 base and the J gene lost 0 bases, with 6 bases spanning the gap. The CDR3 DNA reads TGTGCCAGCAGTGAAGGCAATATGAACACTGAAGCTTTCTTT. Protein sequence: CASSEGNMNTEAFF.

This clonotype was detected ten times or more. The chain is built from TRBV28 and TRBJ2-7; 12 nucleotides align to TRBD1. Germline assignment: CDR1 MDHEN and CDR2 SYDVKM. Unmatched junction bases numbered 6, after V lost 6 bases and J lost 6 bases. This CDR3 region has 14 residues. CDR3 nucleotide sequence: TGTGCCAGCAGCACGGGACAGGGGGCGGGCGAGCAGTACTTC. This sequence encodes CASSTGQGAGEQYF.

This clonotype has ten or more counts. The chain couples TRBV29-1 to TRBJ1-2, with 7 bases identical to TRBD1. Germline V CDR1 and CDR2: SQVTM, ANQGSEA. V shed 3 bases and J 7 bases; nucleotides not matched to a gene: 5. This CDR3 is built from 12 residues. The chain's CDR3 is CSVEGNRGGYTF. DNA of the CDR3: TGCAGCGTTGAGGGAAACAGGGGTGGCTACACCTTC. Drawing the rest from reference TRBV29-1 and TRBJ1-2, the complete variable domain is SAVISQKPSRDICQRGTSLTIQCQVDSQVTMMFWYRQQPGQSLTLIATANQGSEATYESGFVIDKFPISRPNLTFSTLTVSNMSPEDSSIYLCSVEGNRGGYTFGSGTRLTVV.

V gene TRBV19 combines with J gene TRBJ2-1, with no clear D. This CDR3 is 15 amino acids long. Germline CDR1 reads LNHDA; CDR2 reads SQIVND (reference sequence). The V end lost 5 bases, the J end lost 1 base, and 12 bases lay between the germline ends. The CDR3 DNA reads TGTGCCAGTAGTGTATCACTGCGATCCTACAATGAGCAGTTCTTC. Residues: CASSVSLRSYNEQFF.

The rearrangement joins TRBV20-1 to TRBJ2-3, with 9 nucleotides matching TRBD2. The trim removed 3 bases at V and 1 base at J, leaving 14 bases unmatched. CDR1 and CDR2 from the germline V gene are DFQATT and SNEGSKA (reference sequence). There are 18 residues in the CDR3. DNA of the CDR3: TGCAGTGCTAGCGTACGTTCAGCGGGAGGAGGAGGCACAGATACGCAGTATTTT. Its protein is CSASVRSAGGGGTDTQYF.

This clonotype has only a few counts. The rearrangement uses TRBV11-2 and TRBJ2-7; D is perhaps TRBD1 or TRBD2 (5 bases each). The CDR3 runs 14 residues. Deletions cut 3 bases from V and 5 bases from J, with 14 bases between. Germline V gives CDR1 SGHAT, CDR2 FQNNGV. Here the CDR3 DNA reads TGTGCCAGCAGCTTGGGAGAGGGGCCCCACGAGCAGTACTTC. Translated, it gives CASSLGEGPHEQYF.

The rearrangement joins TRBV30 to TRBJ2-5; 10 positions agree with TRBD2. Germline V gene data show CDR1 as GTSNPN and CDR2 as SVGIG (reference sequence). J lost 0 bases, V lost 0 bases, and 1 base had no gene match. This CDR3 is built from 15 residues. The CDR3 region has the DNA TGTGCCTGGAGTGTAACTAGCGGGAACCAAGAGACCCAGTACTTC. Translating it yields CAWSVTSGNQETQYF.